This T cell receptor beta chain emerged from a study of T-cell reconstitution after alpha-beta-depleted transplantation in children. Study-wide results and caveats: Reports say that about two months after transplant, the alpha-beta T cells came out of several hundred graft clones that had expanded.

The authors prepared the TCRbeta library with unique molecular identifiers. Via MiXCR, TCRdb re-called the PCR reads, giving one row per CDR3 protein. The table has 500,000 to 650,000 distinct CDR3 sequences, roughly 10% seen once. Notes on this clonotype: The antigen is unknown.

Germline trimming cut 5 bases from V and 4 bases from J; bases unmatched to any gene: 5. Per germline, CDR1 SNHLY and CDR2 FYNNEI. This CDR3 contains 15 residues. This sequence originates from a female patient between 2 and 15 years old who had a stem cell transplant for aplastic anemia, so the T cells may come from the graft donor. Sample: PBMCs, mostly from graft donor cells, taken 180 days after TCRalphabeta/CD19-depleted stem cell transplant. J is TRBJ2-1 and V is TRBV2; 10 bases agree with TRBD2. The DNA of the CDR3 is TGTGCCAGCAGTAGGGTGACTAGCGGGTACAATGAGCAGTTCTTC. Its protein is CASSRVTSGYNEQFF.